Sequencing of this T cell receptor beta chain was carried out in a study of cytomegalovirus exposure and HLA in healthy donors. Germline V gives CDR1 SGHDN, CDR2 FVKESK. CDR3 length: 15 amino acids. The V gene end was trimmed by 6 bases and the J gene end by 7 bases; junction bases not matched to a gene: 7. The PCR used 60 Vbeta and 13 Jbeta primers. Repertoires were generated with immunoSEQ multiplex PCR, while TCRdb's copy carries only in-frame clones and drops some. Of around 200,000 clones listed, roughly four fifths are singletons. The receptor was isolated from a woman aged 45-65 years in good health and CMV-seropositive. The chain uses TRBV14 and TRBJ1-6; TRBD1 aligns across 9 bases. The sequenced sample was PBMCs. As DNA, the CDR3 is TGTGCCAGCAGAGCTACCGGGACAGGGAATTCACCCCTCCACTTT. Translation: CASRATGTGNSPLHF.